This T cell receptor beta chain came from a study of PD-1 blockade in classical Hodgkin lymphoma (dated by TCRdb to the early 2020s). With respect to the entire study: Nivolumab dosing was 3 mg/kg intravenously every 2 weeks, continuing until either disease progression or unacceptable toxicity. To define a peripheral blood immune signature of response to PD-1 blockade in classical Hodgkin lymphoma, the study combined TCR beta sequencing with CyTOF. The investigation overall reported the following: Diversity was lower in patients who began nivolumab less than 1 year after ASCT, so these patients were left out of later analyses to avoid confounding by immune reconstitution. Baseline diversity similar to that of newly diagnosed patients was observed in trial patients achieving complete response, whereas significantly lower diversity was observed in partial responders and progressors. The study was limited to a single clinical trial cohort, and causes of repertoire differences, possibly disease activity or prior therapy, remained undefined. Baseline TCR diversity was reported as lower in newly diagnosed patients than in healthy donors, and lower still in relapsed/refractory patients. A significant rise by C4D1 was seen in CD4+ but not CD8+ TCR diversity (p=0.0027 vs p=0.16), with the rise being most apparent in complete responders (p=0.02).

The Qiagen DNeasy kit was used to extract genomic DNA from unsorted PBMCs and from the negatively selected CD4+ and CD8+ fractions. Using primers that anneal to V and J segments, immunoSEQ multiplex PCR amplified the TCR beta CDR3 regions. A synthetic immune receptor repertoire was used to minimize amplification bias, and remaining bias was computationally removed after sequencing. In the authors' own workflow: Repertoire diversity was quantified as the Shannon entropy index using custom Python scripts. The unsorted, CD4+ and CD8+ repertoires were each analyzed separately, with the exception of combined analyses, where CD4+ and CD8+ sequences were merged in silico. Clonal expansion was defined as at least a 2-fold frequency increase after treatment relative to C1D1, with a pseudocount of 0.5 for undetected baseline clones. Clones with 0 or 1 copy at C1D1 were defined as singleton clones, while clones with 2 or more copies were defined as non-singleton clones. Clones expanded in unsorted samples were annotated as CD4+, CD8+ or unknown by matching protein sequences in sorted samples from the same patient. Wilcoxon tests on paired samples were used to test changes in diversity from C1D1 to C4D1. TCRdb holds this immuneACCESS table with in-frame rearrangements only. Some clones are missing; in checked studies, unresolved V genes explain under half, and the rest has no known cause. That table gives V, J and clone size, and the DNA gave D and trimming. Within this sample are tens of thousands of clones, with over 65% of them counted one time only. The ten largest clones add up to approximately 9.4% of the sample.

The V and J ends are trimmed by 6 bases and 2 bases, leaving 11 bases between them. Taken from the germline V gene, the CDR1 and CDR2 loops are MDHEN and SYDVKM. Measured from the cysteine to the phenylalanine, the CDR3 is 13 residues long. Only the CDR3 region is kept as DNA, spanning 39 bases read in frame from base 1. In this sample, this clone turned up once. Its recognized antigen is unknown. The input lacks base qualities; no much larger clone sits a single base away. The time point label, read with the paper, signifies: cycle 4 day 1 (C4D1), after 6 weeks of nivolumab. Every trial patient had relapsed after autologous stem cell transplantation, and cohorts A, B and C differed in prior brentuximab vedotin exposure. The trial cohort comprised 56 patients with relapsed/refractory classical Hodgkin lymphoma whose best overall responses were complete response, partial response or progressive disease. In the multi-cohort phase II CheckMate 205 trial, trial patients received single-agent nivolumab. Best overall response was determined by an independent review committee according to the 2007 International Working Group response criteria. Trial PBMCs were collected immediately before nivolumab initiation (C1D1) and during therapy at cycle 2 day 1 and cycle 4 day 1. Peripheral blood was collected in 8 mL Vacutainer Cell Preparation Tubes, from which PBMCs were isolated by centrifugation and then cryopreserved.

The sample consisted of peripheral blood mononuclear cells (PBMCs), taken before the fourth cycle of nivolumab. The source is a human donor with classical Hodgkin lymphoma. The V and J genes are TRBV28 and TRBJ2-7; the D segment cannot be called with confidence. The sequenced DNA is TGTGCCAGCAGCCCCTCGCACACCTACGAGCAGTACTTC. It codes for CASSPSHTYEQYF.